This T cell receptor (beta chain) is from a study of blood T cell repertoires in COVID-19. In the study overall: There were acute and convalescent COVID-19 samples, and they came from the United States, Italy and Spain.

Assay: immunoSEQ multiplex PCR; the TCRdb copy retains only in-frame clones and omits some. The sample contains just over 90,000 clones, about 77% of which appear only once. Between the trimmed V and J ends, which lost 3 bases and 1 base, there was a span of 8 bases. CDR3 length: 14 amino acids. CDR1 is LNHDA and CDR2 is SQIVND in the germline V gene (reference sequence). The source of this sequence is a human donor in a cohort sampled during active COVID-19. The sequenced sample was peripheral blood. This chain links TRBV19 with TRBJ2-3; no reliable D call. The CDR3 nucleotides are TGTGCCAGTAGTATCTTGGCTCGCACAGATACGCAGTATTTT. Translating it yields CASSILARTDTQYF.